The TCR beta chain described here comes from a study of T cells after yellow fever vaccination. TCRdb recomputed calls from the 5' RACE reads with MiXCR, one row per CDR3 protein. The sample has around 200,000 distinct CDR3 sequences; approximately 10% are singletons. CDR1 and CDR2 from the germline V gene are MNHEY and SVGEGT. The CDR3 has 14 amino acids. Trimming at V came to 4 bases and at J to 4 bases, leaving 5 bases not matched to a gene. This clonotype was obtained from a man between 18 and 35 years old who received the YFV17D yellow fever vaccine. The rearrangement joins TRBV6-2 or TRBV6-3 to TRBJ2-7; 9 bases align to TRBD2. This material consisted of CD8+ T cells sorted from PBMCs, taken 15 days after the yellow fever booster vaccination. The CDR3 is CASSFGLARYEQYF. The DNA of the CDR3 is TGTGCCAGCAGTTTCGGACTAGCGAGATACGAGCAGTACTTC.